This record looks at one TCR beta chain sequence and its context. This CDR3 spans 16 amino acids. The V and J ends lost 4 bases and 1 base respectively, with 17 bases between them. Germline CDR1 MGHRA, CDR2 YSYEKL. The data belong to a study of naive and memory T cell subsets. The SP2 primer and nested alpha and beta constant region primers amplified ligated cDNA in four rounds. MiXCR, run by TCRdb on the 5' RACE reads, gives a single entry per CDR3 protein. The sample lists about 32,000 distinct CDR3 sequences, roughly a sixth occurring once. An oligonucleotide containing a UMI was ligated to the 3' end of TCR cDNA. Whole-blood samples were 2 to 2.5 ml of peripheral blood from healthy adult volunteers. Unsorted total RNA, roughly 1 to 1,100 ng, was DNase treated before reverse transcription.

The TCR comes from a female donor in good health. The V and J genes are TRBV4-1 and TRBJ2-7; D gene ambiguous. This CDR3 reads CASSPLGRLESYEQYF. Here the CDR3 DNA reads TGCGCCAGCAGCCCCCTCGGGCGGTTGGAGTCCTACGAGCAGTACTTC.